This TCR beta chain was profiled in a study of esophageal squamous cell carcinoma under preoperative chemotherapy. Study-wide context: Both tumor-infiltrating lymphocytes and peripheral blood T cells had their TCR repertoires profiled. Study-level results: Chemotherapy was followed by significantly higher TCR diversity in peripheral T cells only, not tumor-infiltrating lymphocytes.

This CDR3 comprises 13 residues. V was cut by 4 bases and J by 1 base, with 7 bases left in between. CDR1 WSHSY and CDR2 SAAADI come from the germline V gene. At least ten counts were recorded for this clonotype. Its antigen remains unidentified. TCRdb fed the PCR reads into MiXCR, producing one record per CDR3 protein. The sample carries 9,000 to 9,500 distinct CDR3 sequences, about 52% recorded once. The time point: after preoperative PTX-NDP chemotherapy. Sampling took place from a patient given preoperative chemotherapy. This clonotype was sampled from a human donor with esophageal squamous cell carcinoma. The donor label of this sample is uncertain. The chain employs TRBV10-2 and TRBJ1-1; D unresolved. The CDR3 here is CASSADKNTEAFF. The CDR3 DNA follows: TGCGCCAGCAGTGCCGATAAGAACACTGAAGCTTTCTTT.